This T cell receptor (beta chain) was captured by sequencing in a study of T cell clones after liver transplantation. Study results and limitations: A larger donor-reactive than third-party decline suggested partial antigen-specific deletion.

Trimming took off 2 bases at V and 0 bases at J, with 8 bases between the two ends. In germline, CDR1 is MNHEY, CDR2 SMNVEV (reference sequence). The CDR3 covers 14 residues. Sequenced by immunoSEQ multiplex PCR; TCRdb stores in-frame clones only, minus some. The profile shows approximately 51,000 clones, 80% to 90% of them singletons. In regard to this clone: What it binds is not known. The sample contains more than one DNA sequence encoding this CDR3.

This chain links TRBV27 with TRBJ2-7; D could derive from TRBD1 or TRBD2 (5 bases each). Source: CD8+ T cells from blood, taken 12 months after liver transplant. This clonotype originated in a human patient who received a liver transplant. Certain T cells may be donor cells from the graft. The chain's CDR3 is CASSLGGSSYEQYF. Written as DNA, the CDR3 is TGTGCCAGCAGTTTAGGGGGAAGCTCCTACGAGCAGTACTTC.